This TCR beta chain originates from a study of cytomegalovirus exposure and HLA in healthy donors. Turning to this clone: Its matching antigen is unknown.

Nominal health characterized the donors when sampled, though unrecorded immune exposures were likely. Vbeta (60) and Jbeta (13) primers were used in the PCR. Assay used: immunoSEQ multiplex PCR; TCRdb lists only in-frame clones, some missing. This sample yields about 200,000 clones, of which around four fifths are seen a single time; approximately 2.5% belongs to the top ten. Looked up from germline, CDR1 is MGHRA and CDR2 is YSYEKL. The CDR3 has 14 residues. J lost 3 bases, V lost 4 bases, and 4 bases had no gene match. General study results and limits: Most subjects' HLA-A and HLA-B alleles were reportedly predicted from TCR beta sequences.

The clonotype comes from a woman in her thirties or forties in good health and CMV-seronegative. The gene calls are TRBV4-1 and TRBJ1-1; TRBD1 aligns across 8 bases. The sample was PBMCs. The DNA of the CDR3 is TGCGCCAGCAGCCGAACGGACAGGGACACTGAAGCTTTCTTT. It codes for CASSRTDRDTEAFF.